A single sample is the source of the 26 T cell receptor beta chains below, sequenced in a study of blood T cell repertoires in COVID-19. Some clones are missing from TCRdb's copy, which holds only in-frame ones; the method was immunoSEQ multiplex PCR. The table records hundreds of thousands of clones, roughly four fifths of them present only once. Material for sequencing was peripheral blood. These receptors came from a woman over 75 with COVID-19, enrolled during active disease.

This rearrangement joins TRBV6-6 to TRBJ2-5, with 12 bases fitting TRBD1. The junction had 4 bases not matched to a gene; V was cut back by 6 bases and J by 2 bases. This CDR3 is 15 amino acids long. Germline CDR1 MNHNY, CDR2 SVGAGI (reference sequence). CDR3 nucleotide sequence: TGTGCCAGCAGCCGGGACAGGGGGCAGCAAGAGACCCAGTACTTC. It translates to CASSRDRGQQETQYF.

The chain has TRBV3-1 (or the pseudogene TRBV3-2) and TRBJ1-1; D might be TRBD1 (5 bases). The length of the CDR3 is 12 residues. Germline V gives CDR1 LGHDT, CDR2 YNNKEL (reference sequence). Deletions cut 4 bases from V and 7 bases from J, with 10 bases between. CDR3 in amino acids: CASSRGGNEAFF. The CDR3 bases are TGTGCCAGCAGCCGGGGGGGGAATGAAGCTTTCTTT.

There are a few counts of this clone. The CDR3 is CAWTTGQLNQPQHF. CDR3 nucleotides: TGTGCCTGGACTACGGGACAGTTAAATCAGCCCCAGCATTTT. The chain has TRBV30 and TRBJ1-5; 7 bases agree with TRBD1. The CDR3 spans 14 residues. The germline gives CDR1 GTSNPN, CDR2 SVGIG (reference sequence). The V and J ends lost 4 bases and 4 bases, in that order; junction bases with no gene match: 7.

The chain couples TRBV5-1 to TRBJ2-2; 9 positions match TRBD2. This CDR3 region has 15 residues. The junction had 3 bases not matched to a gene; V was cut back by 1 base and J by 5 bases. CDR1 is SGHRS and CDR2 is YFSETQ in the germline V gene. The CDR3 is CASSLSAGGTGELFF. CDR3 DNA sequence: TGCGCCAGCAGCTTGAGCGCGGGGGGGACCGGGGAGCTGTTTTTT. The full variable domain, completed using reference TRBV5-1 and TRBJ2-2, is KAGVTQTPRYLIKTRGQQVTLSCSPISGHRSVSWYQQTPGQGLQFLFEYFSETQRNKGNFPGRFSGRQFSNSRSEMNVSTLELGDSALYLCASSLSAGGTGELFFGEGSRLTVL.

The rearrangement links TRBV7-8 to TRBJ2-3; TRBD2 matches at 9 bases. CDR3 size: 17 residues. The V gene's germline CDR1 is SGHVS and CDR2 FQNEAQ. With V trimmed by 5 bases and J by 3 bases, 12 bases remained unmatched. As DNA, the CDR3 is TGTGCCAGCAGCCCTCTGGAGGGTAGCGGGGGAACAGATACGCAGTATTTT. Translating it yields CASSPLEGSGGTDTQYF.

The chain is built from TRBV28 and TRBJ2-7, with TRBD1 identical over 7 bases. CDR3 length: 15 residues. Germline V gives CDR1 MDHEN, CDR2 SYDVKM. Germline trimming cut 2 bases from V and 2 bases from J; bases unmatched to any gene: 6. CDR3 sequence (DNA): TGTGCCAGCAGTTTAGCAAACAGGGGAACCTACGAGCAGTACTTC. Residues: CASSLANRGTYEQYF.

The chain recombines TRBV11-2 with TRBJ2-6; perhaps TRBD2 as D (6 bases). Germline CDR1 and CDR2: SGHAT and FQNNGV. This CDR3 region has 17 residues. The V gene lost 1 base and the J gene lost 2 bases, with 12 bases spanning the gap. The CDR3 sequence: CASSLVAGTPGANVLTF. The CDR3 bases are TGTGCCAGCAGCTTAGTGGCGGGAACCCCTGGGGCCAACGTCCTGACTTTC.

The chain is built from TRBV18 and TRBJ1-2, with TRBD1 matching 10 bases. Germline V gene sequence: CDR1 KGHSH, CDR2 LQKENI. Unmatched junction bases numbered 5, after V lost 0 bases and J lost 1 base. The CDR3 has 17 residues. The CDR3, as DNA: TGTGCCAGCTCACCACCGACAGGGGGCCCGCTTAACTATGGCTACACCTTC. Translation gives CASSPPTGGPLNYGYTF.

The chain carries TRBV12-1 and TRBJ2-1; TRBD1 is taken as the D call from the table, unchecked against the DNA. TRBV12-1 is tagged as a pseudogene. The CDR3 length is 13 residues. CDR3 sequence reads: CASSPGTGGEQFF. Written as DNA, the CDR3 is TGTGCCAGCAGTCCCGGGACAGGGGGTGAGCAGTTCTTC.

This chain uses TRBV7-9 with TRBJ2-5, with D unresolved. The CDR3 has 13 amino acids. Germline CDR1 and CDR2: SEHNR and FQNEAQ (reference sequence). V was clipped by 5 bases and J by 3 bases, with 10 bases between them. The CDR3, as DNA: TGTGCCAGCAGCAAGAACGCTAAAGAGACCCAGTACTTC. Protein: CASSKNAKETQYF.

V gene TRBV5-4 combines with J gene TRBJ2-5, with a possible D match to TRBD2 (6 bases). The germline V gene encodes CDR1 SGHNT and CDR2 YYREEE (reference sequence). The V gene lost 4 bases and the J gene lost 5 bases, with 18 bases spanning the gap. The CDR3 length is 15 residues. In DNA, the CDR3 is TGTGCCAGCAGCACGGGACTTACATCAGGGGAGACCCAGTACTTC. This encodes CASSTGLTSGETQYF.

In its sample, this clone was seen once. V and J are TRBV5-1 and TRBJ2-2, with a possible D match to TRBD1 (6 bases). There are 14 residues in the CDR3. The V gene's germline CDR1 is SGHRS and CDR2 YFSETQ. V dropped 4 bases and J dropped 7 bases, with 14 bases sitting between them. Here the CDR3 DNA reads TGCGCCAGCAGCCTAAGGGGGTTAGGCGGGGAGCTGTTTTTT. This translates into CASSLRGLGGELFF.

The chain links TRBV7-3 to TRBJ1-1; D is ambiguous. In germline, CDR1 is SGHTA, CDR2 FQGTGA. This CDR3 has 14 amino acids. Trimming pared 0 bases from V and 0 bases from J, leaving 5 bases between. The CDR3 reads CASSLTRVNTEAFF. The CDR3 DNA follows: TGTGCCAGCAGCTTAACGCGGGTGAACACTGAAGCTTTCTTT.

This clone was seen once. The V and J genes are TRBV12-5 and TRBJ2-2; D perhaps matches TRBD1 (6 bases). CDR1 LGHNT and CDR2 FRNRAP come from the germline V gene. The CDR3 totals 20 residues. Trimming stripped 5 bases from V and 4 bases from J, with 29 bases between. This CDR3 reads CASGPPPRSRAGDTTGELFF. CDR3 in DNA: TGTGCTAGTGGTCCACCCCCGCGCTCTCGGGCAGGGGATACCACCGGGGAGCTGTTTTTT.

This chain connects TRBV2 to TRBJ2-5; a possible D gene is TRBD2 (5 bases). There are 11 residues in the CDR3. V was shortened by 6 bases and J by 5 bases, with 7 bases between the two germline ends. The germline V gene has CDR1 SNHLY and CDR2 FYNNEI. CDR3 nucleotides: TGTGCCAGCAGGGGGAGCGAGACCCAGTACTTC. Translation gives CASRGSETQYF.

This clone has a single count. J is TRBJ1-2 and V is TRBV18; TRBD1 might be the D (6 bases). V lost 8 bases, J lost 8 bases, and 30 bases lay in between. CDR1 is KGHSH, CDR2 LQKENI, per germline. The CDR3 has 17 residues. The DNA for the CDR3 is TGTGCCAGCACCTCAACCGCCCCCGGGACCCTCGGACAGGGCTACACCTTC. Amino acid sequence: CASTSTAPGTLGQGYTF.

This chain links TRBV3-1 (or the pseudogene TRBV3-2) with TRBJ2-3; no firm D call. Germline CDR1 LGHDT, CDR2 YNNKEL (reference sequence). The CDR3 length is 16 residues. Trimming removed 0 bases at V and 0 bases at J, with 10 bases between. The CDR3, as DNA: TGTGCCAGCAGCCAAGATCCAGCGTCTAGCACAGATACGCAGTATTTT. Protein product: CASSQDPASSTDTQYF.

The chain joins TRBV5-1 to TRBJ1-1; weak D call: TRBD1 (6 bases). This CDR3 contains 15 residues. Between the trimmed V and J ends, which lost 4 bases and 1 base, there was a span of 14 bases. The germline CDR1 and CDR2 sequences are SGHRS and YFSETQ. The CDR3 sequence: CASSRKTGPNTEAFF. The CDR3 DNA reads TGCGCCAGCAGCCGTAAGACAGGCCCGAACACTGAAGCTTTCTTT. The variable domain in full, with the rest retrieved from reference TRBV5-1 and TRBJ1-1, is KAGVTQTPRYLIKTRGQQVTLSCSPISGHRSVSWYQQTPGQGLQFLFEYFSETQRNKGNFPGRFSGRQFSNSRSEMNVSTLELGDSALYLCASSRKTGPNTEAFFGQGTRLTVV.

This rearrangement joins TRBV15 to TRBJ1-2, with D perhaps TRBD1 (5 bases). The CDR3 has 16 amino acids. CDR1 LNHNV and CDR2 YYDKDF come from the germline V gene (reference sequence). Trimming removed 1 base at V and 3 bases at J, with 15 bases between. The CDR3 reads CATSRVRRGLDYGYTF. CDR3 DNA sequence: TGTGCCACCAGCAGAGTAAGGCGGGGCCTGGACTATGGCTACACCTTC.

The rearrangement uses TRBV6-2 or TRBV6-3 and TRBJ1-6, with 9 positions matching TRBD1. V trimming: 0 bases; J trimming: 4 bases; junction bases outside the gene matches: 7. The CDR3 is 18 residues long. The germline gives CDR1 MNHEY, CDR2 SVGEGT. CDR3 in DNA: TGTGCCAGCAGTTACTCGAATACCGGACAGGGGTATAATTCACCCCTCCACTTT. Residues: CASSYSNTGQGYNSPLHF.

V and J are TRBV5-5 and TRBJ2-2; weak D call: TRBD2 (6 bases). CDR3 size: 15 residues. V was pared by 3 bases and J by 1 base, with 10 bases between. CDR1 and CDR2 (germline): SGHKS, YYEKEE (reference sequence). The CDR3 loop is CASSSGLQNTGELFF. In nucleotides, the CDR3 is TGTGCCAGCAGCTCGGGACTTCAGAACACCGGGGAGCTGTTTTTT.

V is TRBV28 and J is TRBJ2-1; TRBD2 aligns across 9 bases. In germline, CDR1 is MDHEN, CDR2 SYDVKM. CDR3 size: 17 residues. After removal of 1 base from V and 4 bases from J, the junction contained 8 bases not matched to a gene. The DNA of the CDR3 is TGTGCCAGCAGTTTATTTTCGCGACTAGCGGTGTACAATGAGCAGTTCTTC. Protein: CASSLFSRLAVYNEQFF.

The chain combines TRBV10-2 with TRBJ1-1, with D tentatively TRBD1 (5 bases). Trimming left V 7 bases short and J 1 base short, with 16 bases between. The CDR3 extends over 15 amino acids. CDR1 WSHSY and CDR2 SAAADI come from the germline V gene. In DNA, the CDR3 is TGCGCCAGCAAAGGATCGTCGACAGCGAACACTGAAGCTTTCTTT. Its protein is CASKGSSTANTEAFF.

CDR3 in amino acids: CASSQTRTEGTEAFF. Written as DNA, the CDR3 is TGTGCCAGCTCCCAGACTCGGACGGAGGGGACTGAAGCTTTCTTT. This chain links TRBV18 with TRBJ1-1; D is possibly TRBD1 (5 bases). V gave up 6 bases and J gave up 5 bases, with 19 bases separating them. CDR1 is KGHSH, CDR2 LQKENI, per germline. This CDR3 is built from 15 residues.

The J gene is TRBJ2-7, the V gene TRBV10-3, with D hard to call. The V gene's germline CDR1 is ENHRY and CDR2 SYGVKD. V lost 3 bases and J 5 bases, leaving 5 bases between the germline ends. The CDR3 is 11 amino acids. The CDR3 DNA is TGTGCCATCAGTGAACTCAACGAGCAGTACTTC. Protein product: CAISELNEQYF.

This clone was counted a few times. V and J are TRBV19 and TRBJ2-5, with D perhaps TRBD2 (5 bases). The CDR3 spans 12 residues. Trimming shortened V by 8 bases and J by 0 bases, and 7 bases separated the two germline ends. Germline CDR1 is LNHDA and CDR2 is SQIVND (reference sequence). The chain's CDR3 is CASARDQETQYF. CDR3 DNA: TGTGCCAGTGCGAGGGACCAAGAGACCCAGTACTTC.